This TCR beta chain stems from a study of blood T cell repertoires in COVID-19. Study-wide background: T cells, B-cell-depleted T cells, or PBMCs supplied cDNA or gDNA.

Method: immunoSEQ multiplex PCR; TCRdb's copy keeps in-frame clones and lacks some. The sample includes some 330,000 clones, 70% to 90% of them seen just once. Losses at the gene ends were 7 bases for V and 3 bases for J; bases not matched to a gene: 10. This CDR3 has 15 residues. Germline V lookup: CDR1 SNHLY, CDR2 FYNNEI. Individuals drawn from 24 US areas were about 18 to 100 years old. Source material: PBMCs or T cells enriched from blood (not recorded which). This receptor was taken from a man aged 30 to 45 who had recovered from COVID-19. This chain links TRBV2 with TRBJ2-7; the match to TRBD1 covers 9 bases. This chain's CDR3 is CASTVDRGGFYEQYF. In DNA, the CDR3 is TGTGCCAGCACCGTCGACAGGGGGGGATTCTACGAGCAGTACTTC.